This T cell receptor (beta chain) was captured in a study of T-cell memory formation after mild COVID-19. In TCRdb, the 5' RACE reads were re-called with MiXCR into one record per CDR3 protein. This table has a few hundred thousand distinct CDR3 sequences, approximately 9% appearing once. The CDR3 is 16 amino acids. CDR1 and CDR2 (germline): SEHNR, FQNEAQ (reference sequence). Trimming pared 4 bases from V and 0 bases from J, leaving 13 bases between. The chain joins TRBV7-9 to TRBJ1-3; the D is unclear. The TCR originated in a man between 18 and 29 years old who had mild COVID-19 (a few samples of this study predate the infection). Cell type and time point are not known. Sequencing was carried out using PBMCs or a T cell subset sorted from them (not recorded which). The CDR3 DNA follows: TGTGCCAGCAGCTCGCCAACACGAGTCTCTGGAAACACCATATATTTT. This encodes CASSSPTRVSGNTIYF.